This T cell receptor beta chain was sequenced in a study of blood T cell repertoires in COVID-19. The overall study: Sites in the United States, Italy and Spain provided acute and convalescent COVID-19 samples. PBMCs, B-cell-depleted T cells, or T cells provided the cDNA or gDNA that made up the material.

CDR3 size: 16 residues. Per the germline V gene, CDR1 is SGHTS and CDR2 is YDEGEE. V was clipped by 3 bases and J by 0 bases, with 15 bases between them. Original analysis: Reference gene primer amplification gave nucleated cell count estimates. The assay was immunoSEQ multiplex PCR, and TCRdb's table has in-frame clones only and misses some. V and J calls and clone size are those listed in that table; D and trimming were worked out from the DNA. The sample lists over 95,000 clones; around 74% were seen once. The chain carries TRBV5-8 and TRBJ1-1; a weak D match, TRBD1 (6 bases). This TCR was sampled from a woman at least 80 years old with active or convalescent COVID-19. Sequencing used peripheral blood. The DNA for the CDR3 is TGTGCCAGCAGCTCATTCGAGGCAGGGGTGAACACTGAAGCTTTCTTT. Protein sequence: CASSSFEAGVNTEAFF.